The clone carrying this TCR beta chain is labeled medium-sized. This table comes from immunoSEQ multiplex PCR, and its TCRdb copy is limited to in-frame clones, with some not included. The table records about 12,000 clones, under 80% of them present only once. The sample belongs to a study of OX40 agonist ivuxolimab in advanced cancers. The wider study: Eligibility rules accepted prior anti-PD-1, anti-PD-L1 or anti-CTLA-4 therapy, and 40% had some.

This CDR3 is built from 14 residues. V was shortened by 5 bases and J by 2 bases, with 10 bases between the two germline ends. CDR1 MNHEY and CDR2 SMNVEV come from the germline V gene (reference sequence). This chain connects TRBV27 to TRBJ1-5; D call uncertain. The sequence was obtained from an adult with an advanced solid tumor such as melanoma, head and neck, liver or kidney cancer. Sample: CD4+ or CD8+ T cells sorted from blood, taken in a trial of the OX40 agonist ivuxolimab. CDR3 DNA sequence: TGTGCCAGCAGTAGACGATTTGGCAATCAGCCCCAGCATTTT. It yields the protein CASSRRFGNQPQHF.